This T cell receptor (beta chain) was identified during a study of shared clonotypes between healthy human individuals. Study results and caveats: Exclusively blood specimens were collected; tissue repertoires likely differ. Among donors, the sharing of clonotypes was expected to be influenced by sequencing depth. Naive subsets tended to show greater estimated richness than memory subsets.

Worth noting for this clone: Antigen unknown.

CD45RA+ naive and CD45RA-negative memory subsets were separated from CD4+ cells. Some clones are missing from TCRdb's copy, which holds only in-frame ones; the method was immunoSEQ multiplex PCR. The data contain about 2.3 million clones, roughly 90% of them singletons. The clonotype was recovered from a man in his late teens or twenties in good health. Some clones in this sample may be carry-over from other donors' samples. Sequenced input: naive CD4+ T cells from PBMCs. Indicated subset: CD45RA+ positively selected.

This CDR3 reads CASSIVREGQPQHF. In DNA, the CDR3 is TGTGCCAGTAGTATAGTCAGGGAGGGTCAGCCCCAGCATTTT. The chain is built from TRBV19 and TRBJ1-5, with a tentative D call TRBD1 (5 bases). CDR3 size: 14 residues. With 1 base removed from V and 6 bases from J, the gap between germline ends came to 10 bases. From germline, CDR1 is LNHDA and CDR2 SQIVND (reference sequence). Full variable domain (missing parts from reference TRBV19 and TRBJ1-5): DGGITQSPKYLFRKEGQNVTLSCEQNLNHDAMYWYRQDPGQGLRLIYYSQIVNDFQKGDIAEGYSVSREKKESFPLTVTSAQKNPTAFYLCASSIVREGQPQHFGDGTRLSIL.